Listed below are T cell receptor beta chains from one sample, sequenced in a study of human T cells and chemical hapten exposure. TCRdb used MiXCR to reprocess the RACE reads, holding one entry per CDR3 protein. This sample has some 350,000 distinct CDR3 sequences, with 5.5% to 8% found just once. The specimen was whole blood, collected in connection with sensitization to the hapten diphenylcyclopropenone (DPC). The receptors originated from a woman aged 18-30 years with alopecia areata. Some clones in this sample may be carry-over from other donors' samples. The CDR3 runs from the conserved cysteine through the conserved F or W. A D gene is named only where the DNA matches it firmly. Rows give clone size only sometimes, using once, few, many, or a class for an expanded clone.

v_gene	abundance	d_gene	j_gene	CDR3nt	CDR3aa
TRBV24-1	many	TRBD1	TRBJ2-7	TGTGCCACCAGTGACCCACGACAGGGCTCCTACGAGCAGTACTTC	CATSDPRQGSYEQYF
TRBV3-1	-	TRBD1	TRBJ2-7	TGTGCCAGCAGCCAAGATCTTATAGGTACGGTGGGACAGGGAAGCGAGCAGTACTTC	CASSQDLIGTVGQGSEQYF
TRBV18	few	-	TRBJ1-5	TGTGCCAGCTCACCACGCCTCTTAAAAAGGGAGGGCAATCAGCCCCAGCATTTT	CASSPRLLKREGNQPQHF
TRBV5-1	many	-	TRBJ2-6	TGCGCCAGCAGCTTGGAGCAGGGCGCTTACGGGGCCAACGTCCTGACTTTC	CASSLEQGAYGANVLTF
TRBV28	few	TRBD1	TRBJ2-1	TGTGCCAGCAGTTCCCAACGGGACAGGGACAATGAGCAGTTCTTC	CASSSQRDRDNEQFF
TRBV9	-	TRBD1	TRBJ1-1	TGTGCCAGCAGCCTCAGGGACAGGGGGTACGACACTGAAGCTTTCTTT	CASSLRDRGYDTEAFF
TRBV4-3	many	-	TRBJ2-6	TGCGCCAGCAGCGCCACGGGGTCTGGGGCCAACGTCCTGACTTTC	CASSATGSGANVLTF
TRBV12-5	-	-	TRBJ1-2	TGTGCTAGTGGTTTGGTACCCTACCAGGGGCGCAGCTATGGCTACACCTTC	CASGLVPYQGRSYGYTF
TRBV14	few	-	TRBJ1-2	TGTGCCAGCAGCCAAAACAGGGCTAAAGCTAACTATGGCTACACCTTC	CASSQNRAKANYGYTF
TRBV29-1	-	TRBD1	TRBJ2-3	TGCAGCGCCTGGACAGGGGTCGCAGATACGCAGTATTTT	CSAWTGVADTQYF
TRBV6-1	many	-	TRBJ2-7	TGTGCCAGCAGACAACAGGACGGCCGAGGGGGGTTCAGCTCCTACGAGCAGTACTTC	CASRQQDGRGGFSSYEQYF
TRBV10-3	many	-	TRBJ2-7	TGTGCCATCAGTGAGTCGAACCCCGGCTACGAGCAGTACTTC	CAISESNPGYEQYF
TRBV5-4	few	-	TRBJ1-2	TGTGCCAGCAGCCCACGCAAGGAGGGCTACACCTTC	CASSPRKEGYTF
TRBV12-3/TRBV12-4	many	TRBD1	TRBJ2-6	TGTGCCAGCAGTTTGGGACAGGGCCGCTCCGGCAACGTCCTGACTTTC	CASSLGQGRSGNVLTF
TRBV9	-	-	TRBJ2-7	TGTGCCAGCAGCGTAGGAGGAACTCTCCGTGACGAGCAGTACTTC	CASSVGGTLRDEQYF
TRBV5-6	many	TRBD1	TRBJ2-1	TGTGCCAGCAGCTCTATTGGACAGGGGAAATACAATGAGCAGTTCTTC	CASSSIGQGKYNEQFF
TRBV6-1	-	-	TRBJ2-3	TGTGCCAGCAGGGCTTTGTTAGGCACAGATACGCAGTATTTT	CASRALLGTDTQYF
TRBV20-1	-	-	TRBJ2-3	TGCAGTGCTCAAACTAGAGGGAATGTCGATACGCAGTATTTT	CSAQTRGNVDTQYF
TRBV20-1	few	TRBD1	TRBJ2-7	TGCAGTGCTAGAGATATTGACAGGGGGAGAAACTACGAGCAGTACTTC	CSARDIDRGRNYEQYF
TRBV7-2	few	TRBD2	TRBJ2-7	TGTGCCAGCAGGCAGATAGCGGGCACTTTCTACGAGCAGTACTTC	CASRQIAGTFYEQYF
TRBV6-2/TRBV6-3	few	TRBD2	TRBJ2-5	TGTGCCAGCAGTTTCGGGACTAGCGGGGCAGAGACCCAGTACTTC	CASSFGTSGAETQYF
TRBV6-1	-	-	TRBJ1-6	TGTGCCAGCAGTGGAGGTAGGGTTTCACCCCTCCACTTT	CASSGGRVSPLHF
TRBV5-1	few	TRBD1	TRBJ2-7	TGCGCCAGCAGACGGGACAGGGAGATCGAGCAGTACTTC	CASRRDREIEQYF
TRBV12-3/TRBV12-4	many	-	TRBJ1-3	TGTGCCAGCAGGCGCGGGGGGGCGTCTGGAAACACCATATATTTT	CASRRGGASGNTIYF
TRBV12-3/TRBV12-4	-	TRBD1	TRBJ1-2	TGTGCCAGCAGTACGGGACAGTTGTATGGCTACACCTTC	CASSTGQLYGYTF
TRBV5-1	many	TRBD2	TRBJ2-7	TGCGCCAGCAGCTTGGCCAGCGGGGGAGTCTCCTACGAGCAGTACTTC	CASSLASGGVSYEQYF
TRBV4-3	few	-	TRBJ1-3	TGCGCCAGCAGCCAAGGACGCGGAAACACCATATATTTT	CASSQGRGNTIYF
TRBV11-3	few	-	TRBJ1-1	TGTGCCAGCAGCATCCAGGGCGCGAACACTGAAGCTTTCTTT	CASSIQGANTEAFF
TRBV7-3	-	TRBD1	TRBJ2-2	TGTGCCAGCAGCGTTCCGGGACAGCCGAACACCGGGGAGCTGTTTTTT	CASSVPGQPNTGELFF
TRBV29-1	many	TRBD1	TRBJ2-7	TGCAGCGTCGCCGGGACAGGGGAGGGGTACGAGCAGTACTTC	CSVAGTGEGYEQYF
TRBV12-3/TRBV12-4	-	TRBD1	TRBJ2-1	TGTGCCAGCGGCCCGGGACAGGGGATGTCAAATGAGCAGTTCTTC	CASGPGQGMSNEQFF
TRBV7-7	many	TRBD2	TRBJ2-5	TGTGCTAGCAGCTTAGCGGGTCCGGGACTAGCGGTACAAGAGACCCAGTACTTC	CASSLAGPGLAVQETQYF
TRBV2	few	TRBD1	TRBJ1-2	TGTGCCAGCAGCGGACAGGGAAGAATCGATGGCTACACCTTC	CASSGQGRIDGYTF